The 4 T cell receptor beta chains presented below share a single source sample, sequenced in a study of cytomegalovirus exposure and HLA in healthy donors. Primers: 60 Vbeta forward and 13 Jbeta reverse. Assay: immunoSEQ multiplex PCR; the TCRdb copy retains only in-frame clones and omits some. Among around 100,000 clones listed, 75% to 80% were seen once. The sequencing input was PBMCs. All receptors derive from a man aged 60 to 69 in good health and CMV-seropositive.

With respect to this clone: This CDR3 is also generated by other DNA sequences in the sample. V is TRBV19 and J is TRBJ2-5; no reliable D call. Germline V CDR1 and CDR2: LNHDA, SQIVND (reference sequence). The CDR3 length is 13 residues. V lost 3 bases and J lost 1, with 6 bases in between. CDR3 region: CASSISSQETQYF. In DNA, the CDR3 is TGTGCCAGTAGTATCTCTAGCCAAGAGACCCAGTACTTC.

The chain links TRBV5-1 to TRBJ2-5; tentative D call: TRBD1 (6 bases). Trimming took 2 bases from V and 1 from J, leaving 12 bases between them. Looked up from germline, CDR1 is SGHRS and CDR2 is YFSETQ. The CDR3 sequence is 15 residues long. The CDR3 spells CASSFGGQTQETQYF. The DNA for the CDR3 is TGCGCCAGCAGCTTTGGGGGACAAACCCAAGAGACCCAGTACTTC. Full variable domain (rest looked up from reference TRBV5-1 and TRBJ2-5): KAGVTQTPRYLIKTRGQQVTLSCSPISGHRSVSWYQQTPGQGLQFLFEYFSETQRNKGNFPGRFSGRQFSNSRSEMNVSTLELGDSALYLCASSFGGQTQETQYFGPGTRLLVL.

This clone was picked up one time. This sequence joins TRBV4-1 and TRBJ2-1; D is perhaps TRBD1 (5 bases). CDR3 length equals 12 residues. The germline V and J ends were trimmed by 0 bases and 15 bases, with 12 bases remaining between them. Germline V gene data show CDR1 as MGHRA and CDR2 as YSYEKL. The DNA for the CDR3 is TGCGCCAGCAGCCAAGACCGACAGCCCCTGTTCTTC. Amino acid sequence: CASSQDRQPLFF.

The gene calls are TRBV9 and TRBJ1-5, with D possibly matching TRBD1 (6 bases). Germline CDR1 and CDR2: SGDLS and YYNGEE. Between the trimmed V and J ends, which lost 3 bases and 0 bases, there was a span of 10 bases. The CDR3 is 15 residues long. The CDR3 coding sequence is TGTGCCAGCAGCGCGTCAGGGGATAGCAATCAGCCCCAGCATTTT. Its translation: CASSASGDSNQPQHF. The entire variable domain, with the rest obtained from reference TRBV9 and TRBJ1-5, is as follows: DSGVTQTPKHLITATGQRVTLRCSPRSGDLSVYWYQQSLDQGLQFLIQYYNGEERAKGNILERFSAQQFPDLHSELNLSSLELGDSALYFCASSASGDSNQPQHFGDGTRLSIL.